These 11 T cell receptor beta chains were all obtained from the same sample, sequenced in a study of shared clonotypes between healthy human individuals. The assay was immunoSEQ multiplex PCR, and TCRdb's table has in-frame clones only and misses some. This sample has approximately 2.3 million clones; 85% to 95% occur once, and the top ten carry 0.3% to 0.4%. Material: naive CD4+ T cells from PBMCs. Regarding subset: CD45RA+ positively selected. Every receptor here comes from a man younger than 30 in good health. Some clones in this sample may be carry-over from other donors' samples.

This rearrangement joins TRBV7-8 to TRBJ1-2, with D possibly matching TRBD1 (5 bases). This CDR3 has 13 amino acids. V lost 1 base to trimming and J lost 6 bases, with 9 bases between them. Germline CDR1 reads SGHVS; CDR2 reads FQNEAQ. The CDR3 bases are TGTGCCAGCAGCTTAGGAGCAGGGAATGGCTACACCTTC. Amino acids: CASSLGAGNGYTF. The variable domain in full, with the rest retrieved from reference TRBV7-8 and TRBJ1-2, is GAGVSQSPRYKVAKRGQDVALRCDPISGHVSLFWYQQALGQGPEFLTYFQNEAQLDKSGLPSDRFFAERPEGSVSTLKIQRTQQEDSAVYLCASSLGAGNGYTFGSGTRLTVV.

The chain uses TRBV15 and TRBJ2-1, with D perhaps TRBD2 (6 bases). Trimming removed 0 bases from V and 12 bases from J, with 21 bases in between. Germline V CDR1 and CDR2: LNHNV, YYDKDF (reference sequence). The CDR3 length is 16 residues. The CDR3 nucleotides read TGTGCCACCAGCAGAGATCCAGGACTAAAAACCCTAGCGCAGTTCTTC. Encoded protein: CATSRDPGLKTLAQFF.

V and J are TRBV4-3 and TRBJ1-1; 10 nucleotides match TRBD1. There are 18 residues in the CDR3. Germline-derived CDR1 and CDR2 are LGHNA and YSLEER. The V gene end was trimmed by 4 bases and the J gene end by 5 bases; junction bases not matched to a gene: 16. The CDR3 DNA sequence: TGCGCCAGCAGCCCTAAGACAGGGGGCGAAGGTGTGATTACTGAAGCTTTCTTT. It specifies CASSPKTGGEGVITEAFF.

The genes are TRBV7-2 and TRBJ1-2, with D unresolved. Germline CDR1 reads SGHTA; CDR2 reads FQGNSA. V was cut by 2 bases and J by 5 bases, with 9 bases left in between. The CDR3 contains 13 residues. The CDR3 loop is CASSLPGVYGYTF. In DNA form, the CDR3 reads TGTGCCAGCAGCTTACCTGGGGTTTATGGCTACACCTTC.

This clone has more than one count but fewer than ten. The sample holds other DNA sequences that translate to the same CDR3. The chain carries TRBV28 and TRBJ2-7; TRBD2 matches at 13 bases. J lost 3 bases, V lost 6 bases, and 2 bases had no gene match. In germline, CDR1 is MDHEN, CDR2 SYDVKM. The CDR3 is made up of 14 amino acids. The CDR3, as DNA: TGTGCCAGCAGAAGGACTAGCGGGAGCTACGAGCAGTACTTC. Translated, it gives CASRRTSGSYEQYF.

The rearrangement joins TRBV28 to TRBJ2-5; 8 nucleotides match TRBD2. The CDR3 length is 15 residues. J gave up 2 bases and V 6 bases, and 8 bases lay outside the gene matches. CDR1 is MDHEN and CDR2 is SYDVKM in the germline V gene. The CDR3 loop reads CASSLHSGVQETQYF. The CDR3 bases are TGTGCCAGCAGCCTTCATAGCGGGGTACAAGAGACCCAGTACTTC.

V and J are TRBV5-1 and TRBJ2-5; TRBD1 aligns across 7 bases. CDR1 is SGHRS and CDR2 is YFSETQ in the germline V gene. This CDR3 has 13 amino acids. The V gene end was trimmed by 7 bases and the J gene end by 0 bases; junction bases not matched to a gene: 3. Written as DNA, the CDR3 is TGCGCCAGCCACAGGGGCCACCAAGAGACCCAGTACTTC. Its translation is CASHRGHQETQYF.

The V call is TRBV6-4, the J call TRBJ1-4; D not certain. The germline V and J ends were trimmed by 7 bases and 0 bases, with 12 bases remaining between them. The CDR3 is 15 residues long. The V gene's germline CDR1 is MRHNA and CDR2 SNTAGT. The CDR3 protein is CASNQTLPTNEKLFF. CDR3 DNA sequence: TGTGCCAGCAATCAGACCCTCCCAACTAATGAAAAACTGTTTTTT.

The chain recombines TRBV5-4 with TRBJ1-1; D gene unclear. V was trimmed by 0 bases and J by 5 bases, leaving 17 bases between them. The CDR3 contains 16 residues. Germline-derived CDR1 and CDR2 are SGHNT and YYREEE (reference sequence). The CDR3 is CASSLGTASLGTEAFF. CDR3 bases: TGTGCCAGCAGCTTGGGAACAGCTTCCTTGGGGACTGAAGCTTTCTTT.

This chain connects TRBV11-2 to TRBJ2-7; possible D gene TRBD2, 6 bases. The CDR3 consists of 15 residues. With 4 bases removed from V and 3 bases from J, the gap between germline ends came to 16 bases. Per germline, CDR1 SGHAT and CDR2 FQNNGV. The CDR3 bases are TGTGCCAGCAGCTCTAATCCGGGACTGGTCTACGAGCAGTACTTC. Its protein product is CASSSNPGLVYEQYF.

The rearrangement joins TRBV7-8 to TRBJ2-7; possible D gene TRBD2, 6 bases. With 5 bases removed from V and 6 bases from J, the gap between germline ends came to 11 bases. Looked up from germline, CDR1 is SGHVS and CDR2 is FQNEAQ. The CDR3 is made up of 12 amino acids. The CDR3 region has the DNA TGTGCCAGCAGCGTTGGGACTTTCGAGCAGTACTTC. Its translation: CASSVGTFEQYF. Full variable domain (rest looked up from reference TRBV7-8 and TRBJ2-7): GAGVSQSPRYKVAKRGQDVALRCDPISGHVSLFWYQQALGQGPEFLTYFQNEAQLDKSGLPSDRFFAERPEGSVSTLKIQRTQQEDSAVYLCASSVGTFEQYFGPGTRLTVT.